This T cell receptor (beta chain) was recovered during a study of regulatory T cells in long-lasting Graves disease. Study-level background: Over 5 years of antithyroid drugs with positive TSH receptor antibodies was taken to mean persistent Graves' disease. Study outcomes and limitations: Relative to new patients (roughly 900), persistent patients exhibited greater sharing of public clonotypes (about 3,000). Accuracy was perhaps lowered by the small sample size.

In building TCR beta libraries, iRepertoire HTBI primers were used together with Arm-PCR of CDR3 regions. TCRdb re-analysed the multiplex PCR reads in MiXCR, keeping a single row per CDR3 protein. The top ten hold about 20% of the sample, which has 300,000 to 500,000 distinct CDR3 sequences, around 21% seen once. This clonotype has at least ten counts. The target antigen is unknown. Trimming cost V 1 base and J 6 bases, with 10 bases left between them. Germline V CDR1 and CDR2: SGHTA, FQGNSA. CDR3 length: 13 amino acids. Documented time point: persistent/refractory GD, antithyroid drugs over 5 years with positive TRAb. After RNA was extracted from PBMCs, the TCR library was made from it.

This clonotype originated in a female donor with Graves disease. The chain is built from TRBV7-2 and TRBJ2-7; D possibly corresponds to TRBD2 (5 bases). Sequenced material: peripheral blood mononuclear cells (PBMCs), taken when the disease was refractory, from a patient treated with antithyroid drugs. CDR3 sequence: CASSLVLAGEQYF. The CDR3 nucleotides read TGTGCCAGCAGCTTAGTGCTAGCAGGCGAGCAGTACTTC.